This entry lists 4 T cell receptor beta chains sequenced from one sample in a study of T cells in tumors after PD-1 blockade. This table comes from immunoSEQ multiplex PCR, and its TCRdb copy is limited to in-frame clones, with some not included. In the table there are about 21,000 clones, about 84% of which are singletons. The source material was PBMCs, sampled after anti-PD-1 therapy. All receptors derive from a human donor with advanced basal cell or squamous cell carcinoma (not recorded which).

This clone was observed a handful of times. The gene calls are TRBV6-5 and TRBJ1-6, with D unclear. Germline V gives CDR1 MNHEY, CDR2 SVGAGI. The CDR3 loop spans 12 amino acids. The V gene lost 4 bases and the J gene lost 7 bases, with 5 bases spanning the gap. The CDR3 region is CASSLRNSPLHF. CDR3 DNA: TGTGCCAGCAGTTTAAGGAATTCACCCCTCCACTTT.

The chain recombines TRBV5-6 with TRBJ2-7; D perhaps matches TRBD2 (5 bases). V lost 4 bases and J 3 bases, leaving 14 bases between the germline ends. The germline V gene encodes CDR1 SGHDT and CDR2 YYEEEE. CDR3 length: 14 amino acids. The CDR3 loop reads CASSLGGSYYEQYF. CDR3 DNA: TGTGCCAGCAGCCTCGGCGGGTCCTACTACGAGCAGTACTTC.

The chain employs TRBV7-2 and TRBJ2-5; no reliable D call. V lost 1 base to trimming and J lost 0 bases, with 9 bases between them. Germline V CDR1 and CDR2: SGHTA, FQGNSA. The CDR3 consists of 15 residues. The CDR3 is CASSLVSADQETQYF. CDR3 DNA sequence: TGTGCCAGCAGCTTAGTCTCGGCAGACCAAGAGACCCAGTACTTC.

This clone was detected a few times. V usage is TRBV6-4 and J usage is TRBJ2-7; D unclear. Germline CDR1 and CDR2: MRHNA and SNTAGT. This CDR3 contains 9 residues. CDR3 amino acids: CHFSYEQYF. As DNA, the CDR3 is TGTCACTTCTCCTACGAGCAGTACTTC.